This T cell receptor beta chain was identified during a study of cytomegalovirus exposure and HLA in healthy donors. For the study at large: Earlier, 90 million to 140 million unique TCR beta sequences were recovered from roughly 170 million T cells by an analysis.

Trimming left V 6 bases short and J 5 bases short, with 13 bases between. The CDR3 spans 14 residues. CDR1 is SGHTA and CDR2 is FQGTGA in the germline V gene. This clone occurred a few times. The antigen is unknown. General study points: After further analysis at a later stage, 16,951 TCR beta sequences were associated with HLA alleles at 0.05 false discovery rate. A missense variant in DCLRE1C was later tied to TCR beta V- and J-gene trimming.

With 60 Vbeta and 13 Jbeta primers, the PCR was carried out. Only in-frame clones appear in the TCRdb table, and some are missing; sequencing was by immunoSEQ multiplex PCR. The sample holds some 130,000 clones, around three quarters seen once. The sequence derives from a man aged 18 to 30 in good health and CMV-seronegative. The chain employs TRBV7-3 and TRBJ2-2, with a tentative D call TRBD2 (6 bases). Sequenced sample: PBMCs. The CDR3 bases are TGTGCCAGCAGACTGACTAGTTTAACCGGGGAGCTGTTTTTT. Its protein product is CASRLTSLTGELFF. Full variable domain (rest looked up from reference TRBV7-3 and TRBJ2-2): GAGVSQTPSNKVTEKGKYVELRCDPISGHTALYWYRQSLGQGPEFLIYFQGTGAADDSGLPNDRFFAVRPEGSVSTLKIQRTERGDSAVYLCASRLTSLTGELFFGEGSRLTVL.